This T cell receptor (beta chain) stems from a study of blood T cell repertoires in COVID-19. Study-level background: COVID-19 samples collected from the United States, Italy and Spain covered acute and convalescent phases. PBMCs, B-cell-depleted T cells, or T cells provided the cDNA or gDNA that made up the material.

The germline V and J ends were trimmed by 7 bases and 6 bases, with 16 bases remaining between them. This CDR3 has 13 residues. Per the original methods: Estimation of nucleated cell counts relied on the amplification of reference gene primers. Sequencing was performed with immunoSEQ multiplex PCR; in TCRdb, only in-frame clones are kept and a portion is missing. Clonal size and the V and J genes are those of that table, whereas D and trimming came from the DNA. Of approximately 150,000 clones in the sample, approximately 90% were seen once. The receptor was derived from a man aged 65-85 years with active COVID-19. The chain recombines TRBV23-1 with TRBJ2-7, with unresolved D. TRBV23-1 has ORF status, its function being uncertain. Material: peripheral blood. The CDR3 nucleotides are TGCGCCAGCACCTACAGATTCTGGTGCGAGCAGTACTTC. This encodes CASTYRFWCEQYF.